Given below is one T cell receptor beta chain in context. Its antigen remains unidentified. This sample was included in a study of Ad26.COV2.S vaccination and SARS-CoV-2 variants. Study conclusions and caveats: Placebo recipients had lower spike-specific TCR breadth than vaccine recipients. Reported findings describe substantial breadth in spike-specific CD8+ and CD4+ T cell responses following vaccination. Possible underestimation of total T cell responses by the TCR breadth and depth analyses was noted.

Described treatment: 15 to 20 received Ad26.COV2.S at low or high dose, single or two shots; about 5 received placebo; per-sample allocation not given. Collection of samples fell on day 63 after the first vaccine or placebo injection. The administered vaccine (an Ad26 vector) expressed Wuhan-strain SARS-CoV-2 spike. Profiled with immunoSEQ multiplex PCR; TCRdb holds only in-frame clones, not every one. The table shows some 300,000 clones, with roughly 80% occurring only once. This receptor was obtained from a person between 18 and 60 years old who received the Ad26.COV2.S COVID-19 vaccine or a placebo. Sequencing was performed on peripheral blood, taken in a trial of Ad26.COV2.S vaccine versus placebo.

The DNA of the CDR3 is TGTGCCAGCAGCGATCCTCTCAAGCCGGGACACGGCCGAGTGACCCAGTACTTC. It specifies CASSDPLKPGHGRVTQYF. This sequence joins TRBV7-9 and TRBJ2-5; TRBD1 might be the D (6 bases). The CDR3 is made up of 18 amino acids. Trimming took 5 bases from V and 7 from J, leaving 29 bases between them. Germline values: CDR1 SEHNR, CDR2 FQNEAQ (reference sequence). Looking up the rest from reference TRBV7-9 and TRBJ2-5 gives the full variable domain: DTGVSQNPRHKITKRGQNVTFRCDPISEHNRLYWYRQTLGQGPEFLTYFQNEAQLEKSRLLSDRFSAERPKGSFSTLEIQRTEQGDSAMYLCASSDPLKPGHGRVTQYFGPGTRLLVL.